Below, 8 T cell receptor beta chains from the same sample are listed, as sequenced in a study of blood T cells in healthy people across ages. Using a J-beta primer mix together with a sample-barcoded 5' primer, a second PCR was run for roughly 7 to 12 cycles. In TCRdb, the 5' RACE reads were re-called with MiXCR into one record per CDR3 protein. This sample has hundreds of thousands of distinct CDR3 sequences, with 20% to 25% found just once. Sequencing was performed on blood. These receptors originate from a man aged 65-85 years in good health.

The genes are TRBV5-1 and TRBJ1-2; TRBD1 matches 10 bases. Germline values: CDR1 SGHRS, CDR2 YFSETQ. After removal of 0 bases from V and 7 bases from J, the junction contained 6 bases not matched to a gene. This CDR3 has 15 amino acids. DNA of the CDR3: TGCGCCAGCAGCTTGGGACAGGGGGCGCTTTCTGGCTACACCTTC. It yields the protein CASSLGQGALSGYTF.

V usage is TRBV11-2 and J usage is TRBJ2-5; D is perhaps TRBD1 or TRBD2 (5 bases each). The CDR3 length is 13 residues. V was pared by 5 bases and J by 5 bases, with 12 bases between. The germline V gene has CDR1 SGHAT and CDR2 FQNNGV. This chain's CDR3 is CASSLGVAETQYF. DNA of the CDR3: TGTGCCAGCAGCCTGGGGGTAGCGGAGACCCAGTACTTC.

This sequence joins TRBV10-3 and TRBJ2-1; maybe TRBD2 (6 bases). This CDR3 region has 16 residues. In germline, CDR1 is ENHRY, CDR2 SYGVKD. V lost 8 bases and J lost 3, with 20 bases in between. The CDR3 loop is CAIGDAVAANYNEQFF. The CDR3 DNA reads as TGTGCCATCGGGGATGCGGTAGCGGCGAACTACAATGAGCAGTTCTTC.

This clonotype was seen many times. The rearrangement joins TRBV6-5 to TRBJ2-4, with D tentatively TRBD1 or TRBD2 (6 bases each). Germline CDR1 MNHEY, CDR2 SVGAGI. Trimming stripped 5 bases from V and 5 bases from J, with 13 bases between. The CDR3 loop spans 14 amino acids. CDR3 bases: TGTGCCAGCAGTATAGGGGGGTTCGAAAACATTCAGTACTTC. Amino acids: CASSIGGFENIQYF.

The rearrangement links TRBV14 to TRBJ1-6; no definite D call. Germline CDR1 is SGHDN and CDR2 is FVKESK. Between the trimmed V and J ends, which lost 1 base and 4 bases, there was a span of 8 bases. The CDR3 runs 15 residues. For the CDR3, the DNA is TGTGCCAGCAGCCAAGCGGAGGAGTATAATTCACCCCTCCACTTT. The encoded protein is CASSQAEEYNSPLHF.

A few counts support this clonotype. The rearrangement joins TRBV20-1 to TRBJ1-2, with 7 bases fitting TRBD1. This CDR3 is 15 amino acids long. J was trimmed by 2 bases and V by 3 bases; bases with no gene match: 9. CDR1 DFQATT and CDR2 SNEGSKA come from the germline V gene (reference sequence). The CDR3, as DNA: TGCAGTGCTAGGGAACAGGGGTCCAACAACTATGGCTACACCTTC. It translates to CSAREQGSNNYGYTF.

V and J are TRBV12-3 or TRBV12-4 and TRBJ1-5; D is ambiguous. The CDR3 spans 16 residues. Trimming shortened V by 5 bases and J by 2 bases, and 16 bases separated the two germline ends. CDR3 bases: TGTGCCAGCAGTCCGGCTCGAAACCGGGGCAATCAGCCCCAGCATTTT. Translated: CASSPARNRGNQPQHF.

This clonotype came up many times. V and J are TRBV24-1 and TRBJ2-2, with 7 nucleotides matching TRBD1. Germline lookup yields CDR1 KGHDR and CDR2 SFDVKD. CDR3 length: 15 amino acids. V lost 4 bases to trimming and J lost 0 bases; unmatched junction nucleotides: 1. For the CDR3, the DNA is TGTGCCACCAGTGAGGGACAGACGAACACCGGGGAGCTGTTTTTT. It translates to CATSEGQTNTGELFF.